Shown below are 18 T cell receptor beta chains from a single sample sequenced in a study of monozygotic twins with inflammatory bowel disease. TCRdb re-called the 5' RACE reads and gives one entry per CDR3 protein, without DNA. This sample contains 200,000 to 250,000 distinct CDR3 sequences. Sequenced input: blood. All receptors derive from a human donor with ulcerative colitis or Crohn's disease, or a healthy co-twin of an affected twin (not recorded which).

V is TRBV29-1 and J is TRBJ2-1; TCRdb reports TRBD2, a call that lacks DNA to check it against. The CDR3 is 15 residues long. Germline lookup yields CDR1 SQVTM and CDR2 ANQGSEA. The CDR3 region is CSATGTSGGRNEQFF.

The V gene is TRBV7-8, the J gene TRBJ1-2; TCRdb indicates TRBD1, and absent DNA this call remains unverified. CDR1 and CDR2 (germline): SGHVS, FQNEAQ. The CDR3 consists of 20 residues. The CDR3 protein is CASSQTLSRGTLKLGYGYTF.

This chain joins TRBV7-8 and TRBJ1-1. Germline CDR1 and CDR2: SGHVS and FQNEAQ. The CDR3 contains 17 residues. The CDR3 sequence: CASSSMIPTSTNTEAFF.

This chain uses TRBV7-2 with TRBJ2-3; as DNA is missing, the TRBD1 call by TCRdb cannot be tested. Germline CDR1 is SGHTA and CDR2 is FQGNSA. The CDR3 covers 12 residues. CDR3 region: CASSLVGQAQYF.

This chain links TRBV10-3 with TRBJ1-1. The CDR3 has 14 residues. The V gene's germline CDR1 is ENHRY and CDR2 SYGVKD. CDR3 protein: CAISSSSLYTEAFF.

The chain is built from TRBV28 and TRBJ2-3; TCRdb's D call of TRBD2 is untestable without DNA. CDR1 and CDR2 (germline): MDHEN, SYDVKM. The CDR3 length is 14 residues. CDR3 protein: CASRKRSWFDSQYF.

The rearrangement joins TRBV12-3 or TRBV12-4 to TRBJ2-2; TCRdb reports TRBD2, a call that lacks DNA to check it against. The CDR3 is made up of 15 amino acids. CDR3 sequence: CASSYSGTSAGELFF.

The CDR3 spells CSARGEGTGNGYTF. This chain links TRBV20-1 with TRBJ1-2; TCRdb's assignment of TRBD1 cannot be checked, as there is no DNA. The germline V gene encodes CDR1 DFQATT and CDR2 SNEGSKA (reference sequence). The CDR3 has 14 residues.

This chain joins TRBV6-1 and TRBJ1-6; the D gene TCRdb calls, TRBD1, cannot be checked with no DNA. The CDR3 totals 15 residues. Germline assignment: CDR1 MNHNS and CDR2 SASEGT. This CDR3 reads CASSLRQDYNSPLHF.

The chain joins TRBV20-1 to TRBJ2-3; TCRdb's assignment of TRBD1 cannot be checked, as there is no DNA. Germline V gives CDR1 DFQATT, CDR2 SNEGSKA (reference sequence). The CDR3 has 11 amino acids. The CDR3 here is CSAQGADTQYF.

CDR3 residues: CASSRAAYNSPLHF. The chain has TRBV27 and TRBJ1-6; the TRBD1 assignment by TCRdb is unverifiable without DNA. CDR3 size: 14 residues. CDR1 and CDR2 from the germline V gene are MNHEY and SMNVEV (reference sequence).

The rearrangement links TRBV5-8 to TRBJ1-5; no DNA is available, so the TRBD1 call from TCRdb remains unchecked. The CDR3 sequence is 17 residues long. The germline CDR1 and CDR2 sequences are SGHTS and YDEGEE. The CDR3 spells CASSLQGLQSSNQPQHF.

The chain links TRBV20-1 to TRBJ2-2. This CDR3 region has 13 residues. CDR1 DFQATT and CDR2 SNEGSKA come from the germline V gene (reference sequence). CDR3 loop: CSARGGNTGELFF.

The rearrangement joins TRBV7-2 to TRBJ1-2; lacking DNA, the TRBD1 call made by TCRdb goes unchecked. Germline V gives CDR1 SGHTA, CDR2 FQGNSA. The CDR3 loop spans 13 amino acids. The CDR3 sequence is CASSTSGAGQYTF.

The chain joins TRBV27 to TRBJ1-4. Germline CDR1 MNHEY, CDR2 SMNVEV (reference sequence). The CDR3 is made up of 16 amino acids. The CDR3 here is CASSWPNPRSNEKLFF.

This rearrangement joins TRBV5-1 to TRBJ1-1. The CDR3 is 12 residues long. In germline, CDR1 is SGHRS, CDR2 YFSETQ. The CDR3 is CASSWASGEAFF.

This chain links TRBV7-2 with TRBJ1-1; TCRdb picks TRBD1, but there is no DNA to check that call. This CDR3 region has 14 residues. Germline-derived CDR1 and CDR2 are SGHTA and FQGNSA. Here the CDR3 reads CASRGGRTNTEAFF.

This sequence joins TRBV5-1 and TRBJ2-1; TCRdb designates TRBD1, a call that cannot be tested without DNA. The germline V gene has CDR1 SGHRS and CDR2 YFSETQ. The CDR3 covers 12 residues. The CDR3 region is CASSPGQGTQFF. Using reference TRBV5-1 and TRBJ2-1 for the parts outside the CDR3, the full variable domain is KAGVTQTPRYLIKTRGQQVTLSCSPISGHRSVSWYQQTPGQGLQFLFEYFSETQRNKGNFPGRFSGRQFSNSRSEMNVSTLELGDSALYLCASSPGQGTQFFGPGTRLTVL.